A selection of T cell receptor beta chains follows, all from one sample in a study of response to subunit inactivated influenza vaccine. TCRdb fed the RT-PCR reads into MiXCR, producing one record per CDR3 protein. The repertoire holds under 800,000 distinct CDR3 sequences, with 14% as singletons. The sample in question was PBMCs from blood, obtained around two weeks before vaccination. These receptors all come from a man aged 50-60 years who received an inactivated influenza vaccine. CDR3s include the opening cysteine and the closing phenylalanine or tryptophan. D genes are given only for firm matches. Some rows mark clone size as missing; the rest say once, few, many or name a class of expanded clone.

d_gene: -
j_gene: TRBJ1-1
abundance: few
v_gene: TRBV24-1
CDR3nt: TGTGCCACCAGTGGGCACCCAATGAACACTGAAGCTTTCTTT
CDR3aa: CATSGHPMNTEAFF

d_gene: TRBD1
j_gene: TRBJ1-1
abundance: few
v_gene: TRBV5-1
CDR3nt: TGCGCCAGCAGGACCGGGACAGGGGGTTGGACTGAAGCTTTCTTT
CDR3aa: CASRTGTGGWTEAFF

d_gene: TRBD1
j_gene: TRBJ2-3
abundance: few
v_gene: TRBV6-2/TRBV6-3
CDR3nt: TGTGCCAGCAGTTACACCGGGACAGCCTTTAGCACAGATACGCAGTATTTT
CDR3aa: CASSYTGTAFSTDTQYF

d_gene: TRBD1
j_gene: TRBJ1-2
abundance: -
v_gene: TRBV6-1
CDR3nt: TGTGCCAGCAGTGACCTATGGACAGGGATAAGCTATGGCTACACCTTC
CDR3aa: CASSDLWTGISYGYTF

d_gene: -
j_gene: TRBJ1-1
abundance: -
v_gene: TRBV20-1
CDR3nt: TGCAGTGCTAGAGGAAGACAGAACATGAACACTGAAGCTTTCTTT
CDR3aa: CSARGRQNMNTEAFF

d_gene: -
j_gene: TRBJ2-7
abundance: -
v_gene: TRBV7-9
CDR3nt: TGTGCCAGCAGCTTAGCAGGCAGCGGCTCCTACGAGCAGTACTTC
CDR3aa: CASSLAGSGSYEQYF

d_gene: -
j_gene: TRBJ2-7
abundance: -
v_gene: TRBV5-1
CDR3nt: TGCGCCAGCAGCTTAGGGAGTTTCACCGACGAGCAGTACTTC
CDR3aa: CASSLGSFTDEQYF

d_gene: -
j_gene: TRBJ2-7
abundance: few
v_gene: TRBV12-3/TRBV12-4
CDR3nt: TGTGCCAGCAGTTTATCTCCCAGGAGGTCCGAGCAGTACTTC
CDR3aa: CASSLSPRRSEQYF

d_gene: -
j_gene: TRBJ1-2
abundance: -
v_gene: TRBV5-5
CDR3nt: TGTGCCAGCAGCTTTAGGGAACGTGGCTACACCTTC
CDR3aa: CASSFRERGYTF

d_gene: -
j_gene: TRBJ2-7
abundance: -
v_gene: TRBV9
CDR3nt: TGTGCCAGCAGCGTAGATCAGGGTTCCGAGCAGTACTTC
CDR3aa: CASSVDQGSEQYF

d_gene: TRBD2
j_gene: TRBJ2-1
abundance: many
v_gene: TRBV6-1
CDR3nt: TGTGCCAGCAGTGCACTAGCGGGAGGGTCCTACAATGAGCAGTTCTTC
CDR3aa: CASSALAGGSYNEQFF

d_gene: TRBD2
j_gene: TRBJ2-7
abundance: -
v_gene: TRBV5-1
CDR3nt: TGCGCCAGCAGCTTGGCACTAGCGGGGGGTTCGAGCTCCTACGAGCAGTACTTC
CDR3aa: CASSLALAGGSSSYEQYF

d_gene: -
j_gene: TRBJ2-7
abundance: -
v_gene: TRBV10-3
CDR3nt: TGTGCCATCAGCGACGGGACACCCAGGGACGAGCAGTACTTC
CDR3aa: CAISDGTPRDEQYF

d_gene: -
j_gene: TRBJ2-3
abundance: -
v_gene: TRBV6-2/TRBV6-3
CDR3nt: TGTGCCAGCAGCGGGTACACAGATACGCAGTATTTT
CDR3aa: CASSGYTDTQYF

d_gene: TRBD2
j_gene: TRBJ2-1
abundance: many
v_gene: TRBV9
CDR3nt: TGTGCCAGCAGCGTAGAAGGGGAGGGGTACAATGAGCAGTTCTTC
CDR3aa: CASSVEGEGYNEQFF

d_gene: TRBD1
j_gene: TRBJ2-7
abundance: few
v_gene: TRBV15
CDR3nt: TGTGCCACCAGCAGTTTGCAGGGGGCTTACGAGCAGTACTTC
CDR3aa: CATSSLQGAYEQYF

d_gene: -
j_gene: TRBJ2-5
abundance: many
v_gene: TRBV11-3
CDR3nt: TGTGCCAGCAAGTCGACGGGAGAAGGGGAGACCCAGTACTTC
CDR3aa: CASKSTGEGETQYF

d_gene: TRBD1
j_gene: TRBJ1-2
abundance: few
v_gene: TRBV6-5
CDR3nt: TGTGCCAGCAGTCCGGACAGGGGGCCTGGTGGCTACACCTTC
CDR3aa: CASSPDRGPGGYTF

d_gene: -
j_gene: TRBJ2-2
abundance: few
v_gene: TRBV15
CDR3nt: TGTGCCACCAGCAGAGCTCGGGGCTCGAACACCGGGGAGCTGTTTTTT
CDR3aa: CATSRARGSNTGELFF

d_gene: TRBD2
j_gene: TRBJ2-1
abundance: -
v_gene: TRBV3-1
CDR3nt: TGTGCCAGCAGCCAACTCCGGGGGACTACTATATCCTACAATGAGCAGTTCTTC
CDR3aa: CASSQLRGTTISYNEQFF

d_gene: TRBD1
j_gene: TRBJ2-7
abundance: few
v_gene: TRBV2
CDR3nt: TGTGCCAGCAGTGAAGAAGGGGGCAATTCCTACGAGCAGTACTTC
CDR3aa: CASSEEGGNSYEQYF

d_gene: -
j_gene: TRBJ2-2
abundance: -
v_gene: TRBV18
CDR3nt: TGTGCCAGCTCACAGCGGGGACAGCTGAACACCGGGGAGCTGTTTTTT
CDR3aa: CASSQRGQLNTGELFF

d_gene: TRBD2
j_gene: TRBJ2-3
abundance: few
v_gene: TRBV27
CDR3nt: TGTGCCAGCAGTGGGACTAGCGGGGGCCCCGGGGATACGCAGTATTTT
CDR3aa: CASSGTSGGPGDTQYF

d_gene: -
j_gene: TRBJ2-7
abundance: few
v_gene: TRBV20-1
CDR3nt: TGCAGTGCGCACCTAGTGAACGAGCAGTACTTC
CDR3aa: CSAHLVNEQYF

d_gene: -
j_gene: TRBJ2-5
abundance: -
v_gene: TRBV20-1
CDR3nt: TGCAGTGCTAGACGGGGCGGGGGCTGGGAGACCCAGTACTTC
CDR3aa: CSARRGGGWETQYF

d_gene: TRBD2
j_gene: TRBJ2-1
abundance: -
v_gene: TRBV15
CDR3nt: TGTGCCACCAGCAGCCCAGGACTAGCGGGATACAATGAGCAGTTCTTC
CDR3aa: CATSSPGLAGYNEQFF

d_gene: -
j_gene: TRBJ1-2
abundance: once
v_gene: TRBV11-2
CDR3nt: TGTACCAGCAGCTTAACGGGGACCTATGGCTACACCTTC
CDR3aa: CTSSLTGTYGYTF

d_gene: TRBD1
j_gene: TRBJ2-1
abundance: -
v_gene: TRBV29-1
CDR3nt: TGCAGCGTTGAAAGTTCGCAGGGGGCCTTTGAGCAGTTCTTC
CDR3aa: CSVESSQGAFEQFF

d_gene: -
j_gene: TRBJ2-1
abundance: few
v_gene: TRBV7-9
CDR3nt: TGTGCCAGCAGCTTAGCGCCCAGGGTAGGTGAGCAGTTCTTC
CDR3aa: CASSLAPRVGEQFF

d_gene: -
j_gene: TRBJ2-3
abundance: many
v_gene: TRBV7-2
CDR3nt: TGTGCCAGCAGCTTAGAATTCAGGGGGGGGGCAGATACGCAGTATTTT
CDR3aa: CASSLEFRGGADTQYF

d_gene: TRBD1
j_gene: TRBJ2-1
abundance: many
v_gene: TRBV24-1
CDR3nt: TGTGCCACCAGGGACAGGGGCCATTCCAATGAGCAGTTCTTC
CDR3aa: CATRDRGHSNEQFF

d_gene: TRBD1
j_gene: TRBJ2-3
abundance: few
v_gene: TRBV4-1
CDR3nt: TGCGCCAGCAGCCAAGTCGTCACAGGGGGGACAGATACGCAGTATTTT
CDR3aa: CASSQVVTGGTDTQYF

d_gene: -
j_gene: TRBJ2-2
abundance: many
v_gene: TRBV5-6
CDR3nt: TGTGCCAGCAGCTTGGAGGGGGCGAACACCGGGGAGCTGTTTTTT
CDR3aa: CASSLEGANTGELFF

d_gene: -
j_gene: TRBJ2-7
abundance: -
v_gene: TRBV11-2
CDR3nt: TGTGCCAGCAGCTTAGTTGCGTTCGTGGGGGGTGATTCCTACGAGCAGTACTTC
CDR3aa: CASSLVAFVGGDSYEQYF

d_gene: -
j_gene: TRBJ1-4
abundance: -
v_gene: TRBV5-1
CDR3nt: TGCGCCAGCAGCCTACTCTTACAGGGAACTAATGAAAAACTGTTTTTT
CDR3aa: CASSLLLQGTNEKLFF

d_gene: -
j_gene: TRBJ1-2
abundance: -
v_gene: TRBV20-1
CDR3nt: TGCGTTTCGGGGGTTGACTATGGCTACACCTTC
CDR3aa: CVSGVDYGYTF

d_gene: TRBD2
j_gene: TRBJ2-3
abundance: -
v_gene: TRBV6-4
CDR3nt: TGTGCCAGCAGTGACTCGAGCGGGAGGGCAGATACGCAGTATTTT
CDR3aa: CASSDSSGRADTQYF

d_gene: -
j_gene: TRBJ1-2
abundance: few
v_gene: TRBV28
CDR3nt: TGTGCCAGCAGTTTCTCTGTGGTCCAGGGCTATGGCTACACCTTC
CDR3aa: CASSFSVVQGYGYTF

d_gene: TRBD2
j_gene: TRBJ2-3
abundance: -
v_gene: TRBV11-2
CDR3nt: TGTGCCAGCAGCTCCTCGTCCGGGACTAGACCTCGCACAGATACGCAGTATTTT
CDR3aa: CASSSSSGTRPRTDTQYF